Listed below are T cell receptor beta chains from one sample, sequenced in a study of cytotoxic CD8 clonotypes in ibrutinib-treated CLL. The repertoire was sequenced with immunoSEQ multiplex PCR; TCRdb's copy has only in-frame clones and lacks some. The repertoire holds approximately 130,000 clones, with around 80% as singletons. The sample here was PBMCs, taken after 24 months of ibrutinib treatment. These receptors were taken from a human donor with chronic lymphocytic leukemia. CDR3s include the opening cysteine and the closing phenylalanine or tryptophan. Each record gives: V gene, clone size, D gene, J gene, CDR3 DNA, CDR3 protein. A D gene is named only where the DNA matches it firmly. Clone size is given for some rows only: seen once, a few or many times, or a class if the clone is expanded.

TRBV5-1	-	-	TRBJ1-1	TGCGCCAGCAGCTTGGGCGGGGGCGGTGAAGCTTTCTTT	CASSLGGGGEAFF
TRBV19	-	TRBD1	TRBJ2-2	TGTGCCAGTAGTCCCTACCGACCGACAGGGGGCGCGAACACCGGGGAGCTGTTTTTT	CASSPYRPTGGANTGELFF
TRBV27	-	-	TRBJ1-1	TGTGCCAGCAGTTTACGGTACGTTCGTCCGGGTAACACTGAAGCTTTCTTT	CASSLRYVRPGNTEAFF
TRBV6-1	-	-	TRBJ2-5	TGTGCCAGCAGTGGGGATATACAGGGTCTAGAGACCCAGTACTTC	CASSGDIQGLETQYF
TRBV5-1	-	-	TRBJ1-1	TGCGCCAGCAGCCTCGCGGGGGCGGGCACTGAAGCTTTCTTT	CASSLAGAGTEAFF
TRBV10-3	few	TRBD1	TRBJ1-1	TGTGCCATCGCTGGGACAGGGGGAAAGACTGAAGCTTTCTTT	CAIAGTGGKTEAFF
TRBV27	-	-	TRBJ1-4	TGTGCCAGCAGTTTTATGGCGGACGGGGAAAAACTGTTTTTT	CASSFMADGEKLFF
TRBV6-4	-	-	TRBJ1-2	TGTGCCAGCAGTGACTCGAACGGGGCCTATGGCTACACCTTC	CASSDSNGAYGYTF
TRBV2	-	-	TRBJ1-2	TGTGCCGGGCGGGGGGCAGGACGGAACTCGGTGGGCTACACCTTC	CAGRGAGRNSVGYTF
TRBV30	-	TRBD1	TRBJ1-1	TGTGCCTGGAACCACGGACAGGGGGTCCCGATGTGGGACACTGAAGCTTTCTTT	CAWNHGQGVPMWDTEAFF
TRBV18	-	TRBD2	TRBJ2-7	TGTGCCAGCTCACCTCCCACTAGCGGGGTATCCTACGAGCAGTACTTC	CASSPPTSGVSYEQYF
TRBV7-3	-	-	TRBJ2-7	TGTGCCAGCAGCGCAGGTGCCGGCTCCTACGAGCAGTACTTC	CASSAGAGSYEQYF
TRBV7-3	-	-	TRBJ1-5	TGTGCCAGCAGCTTACGGGGTCAGCCCCAGCATTTT	CASSLRGQPQHF
TRBV7-2	-	-	TRBJ2-1	TGTGCCAGCAGCTTAGTCGGCAGTGGATCCTACAATGAGCAGTTCTTC	CASSLVGSGSYNEQFF
TRBV9	-	-	TRBJ1-1	TGTGCCAGCAGCCCCAGACTGAACACTGAAGCTTTCTTT	CASSPRLNTEAFF
TRBV10-2	-	-	TRBJ1-3	TGCGCCAGCAGTCAGAGAGACTCTGGAAACACCATATATTTT	CASSQRDSGNTIYF
TRBV5-1	-	-	TRBJ2-5	TGCGCCAGCAGCCGGGAGGAGACCCAGTACTTC	CASSREETQYF
TRBV6-5	-	-	TRBJ1-4	TGTGCCACCCACAATGGGGCTAATGAAAAACTGTTTTTT	CATHNGANEKLFF
TRBV5-1	-	-	TRBJ2-3	TGCGCCAGCAGCTTGGAACAGCCTAGCACAGATACGCAGTATTTT	CASSLEQPSTDTQYF
TRBV6-6	-	-	TRBJ1-1	TGTGCCAGCAGTTACTCGGTCACGCCTGAAGCTTTCTTT	CASSYSVTPEAFF
TRBV7-2	few	TRBD1	TRBJ1-1	TGTGCCAGCAGTACGACAGGGGGGACTGAAGCTTTCTTT	CASSTTGGTEAFF
TRBV14	-	-	TRBJ1-1	TGTGCCAGCAGCCAAGTGGGTAGGCTGTCCGCAGGCGCCAGGACTGAAGCTTTCTTT	CASSQVGRLSAGARTEAFF
TRBV5-1	-	-	TRBJ2-1	TGCGCCAGCAGCTTGGATGGGGCCTCCTACAATGAGCAGTTCTTC	CASSLDGASYNEQFF
TRBV19	few	TRBD1	TRBJ1-1	TGTGCCAGTACACCAGGGGGATGGACTGAAGCTTTCTTT	CASTPGGWTEAFF
TRBV27	-	-	TRBJ1-2	TGTGCCAGCAGCCCGAACTCCAGGGTAAACTATGGCTACACCTTC	CASSPNSRVNYGYTF
TRBV7-2	-	-	TRBJ2-3	TGTGCCAGCAGCTCAACCGGACACTTAGATACGCAGTATTTT	CASSSTGHLDTQYF
TRBV9	-	-	TRBJ2-5	TGTGCCAGCAGCGTAGCTCCCCAAGAGACCCAGTACTTC	CASSVAPQETQYF
TRBV6-5	-	-	TRBJ2-2	TGTGCCAGCAGTCTATCCACCGGGGAGCTGTTTTTT	CASSLSTGELFF
TRBV9	few	-	TRBJ1-1	TGTGCCAGCAGCGTAGTAGGGTTCGGGTTGAACACTGAAGCTTTCTTT	CASSVVGFGLNTEAFF
TRBV19	-	-	TRBJ2-3	TGTGCCAGTATTCTTCGGGGTCGACAGTATAGCACAGATACGCAGTATTTT	CASILRGRQYSTDTQYF
TRBV28	-	TRBD1	TRBJ2-3	TGTGCCAGCAGCCGAGGACAGGTCCAGTATTTT	CASSRGQVQYF
TRBV10-3	-	-	TRBJ2-7	TGTGCCATCAGTGAGTCTCAGGGGGGGTCCTACGAGCAGTACTTC	CAISESQGGSYEQYF
TRBV28	-	-	TRBJ1-2	TGTGCCAGCAGTACAAGGGCGGTCCTTGGCTATGGCTACACCTTC	CASSTRAVLGYGYTF
TRBV2	-	-	TRBJ1-2	TGTGCCAGCGGCCAGGGTTTGGACTATGGCTACACCTTC	CASGQGLDYGYTF
TRBV25-1	-	-	TRBJ1-1	TGTGCCAGCAGAGCAGGGGATGGGGGTACTGAAGCTTTCTTT	CASRAGDGGTEAFF
TRBV5-6	-	TRBD1	TRBJ2-1	TGTGCCAGCAGCTTCTATATCAGAGGGGGCCGCTCCTACAATGAGCAGTTCTTC	CASSFYIRGGRSYNEQFF
TRBV5-6	-	-	TRBJ2-7	TGTGCCAGCAGCCTAACAGGGATCTACGAGCAGTACTTC	CASSLTGIYEQYF
TRBV5-1	-	TRBD1	TRBJ2-7	TGCGCCAGCAGCGTGGGACAGGGAGGCTACGAGCAGTACTTC	CASSVGQGGYEQYF
TRBV13	-	-	TRBJ2-6	TGTGCCAGCAGCTTAGATGGCACCCGCTCTGGGGCCAACGTCCTGACTTTC	CASSLDGTRSGANVLTF
TRBV19	-	TRBD1	TRBJ1-1	TGTGCCAGTAGTATTCCTTACCAGGGGGAGACTGAAGCTTTCTTT	CASSIPYQGETEAFF
TRBV7-2	-	-	TRBJ1-5	TGTGCCAGCAGCTTACTCATATCCGGCAATCAGCCCCAGCATTTT	CASSLLISGNQPQHF
TRBV28	-	TRBD1	TRBJ1-2	TGTGCCAGCAGGCCTTCCGGGACAGGGAACTATGGCTACACCTTC	CASRPSGTGNYGYTF
TRBV18	-	-	TRBJ1-1	TGTGCCAGCTCACAGGGCTCGGGGGGCACTGAAGCTTTCTTT	CASSQGSGGTEAFF
TRBV7-2	-	-	TRBJ1-4	TGTGCCAGCAGCGTCCAGGGGAGTACTAATGAAAAACTGTTTTTT	CASSVQGSTNEKLFF
TRBV10-3	-	TRBD1	TRBJ2-7	TGTGCCATCAGTGAGATGACAGGGGGCAACGAGCAGTACTTC	CAISEMTGGNEQYF
TRBV5-1	-	TRBD2	TRBJ2-1	TGCGCCAGCAGCTTGGCGGGAGCGGGGGACTACAATGAGCAGTTCTTC	CASSLAGAGDYNEQFF
TRBV19	-	-	TRBJ1-2	TGTGCCAGTAGTATAGGGGGGGCGAGCTATGGCTACACCTTC	CASSIGGASYGYTF
TRBV19	-	TRBD1	TRBJ1-5	TGTGCCAGTAGTCCCGGGACAGGGGTTAGCAATCAGCCCCAGCATTTT	CASSPGTGVSNQPQHF
TRBV11-2	-	TRBD1	TRBJ1-1	TGTGCCAGCAGCTTACAGGGGGCCCGACCGACAACTGAAGCTTTCTTT	CASSLQGARPTTEAFF
TRBV11-3	-	TRBD2	TRBJ2-3	TGTGCCAGCAGCCGATCTAGCGGGGCGGGCACAGATACGCAGTATTTT	CASSRSSGAGTDTQYF
TRBV30	-	-	TRBJ1-1	TGTGCCTGGAGTCCAGGGTACGGAATGAACACTGAAGCTTTCTTT	CAWSPGYGMNTEAFF
TRBV5-8	-	-	TRBJ2-7	TGTGCCAGCAGCTTAGGAGGGGTCAACGAGCAGTACTTC	CASSLGGVNEQYF
TRBV18	many	-	TRBJ1-6	TGTGCCAGCTCACCAGTCCAAGGTGGGTTGGGGGAGAATTCACCCCTCCACTTT	CASSPVQGGLGENSPLHF